This T cell receptor (beta chain) was retrieved from a study of cytomegalovirus exposure and HLA in healthy donors. Study overall: The 130 or so validation repertoires and the roughly 690 first-cohort repertoires shared a platform, a later analysis reported. General study results and limits: In vitro data verified a few CMV-associated chains as specific for CMV antigens.

TCRdb keeps only in-frame clones here, not all; method: immunoSEQ multiplex PCR. The data contain hundreds of thousands of clones, about nine tenths of them singletons. Looked up from germline, CDR1 is MDHEN and CDR2 is SYDVKM. The CDR3 sequence is 13 residues long. Comment on this clone: No antigen is known for it. Sequence at one end of the junction differs from germline and may be a read error. This sample includes further DNA sequences coding for the same CDR3.

V and J are TRBV28 and TRBJ2-7; D is perhaps TRBD2 (6 bases). Material: PBMCs. This receptor was taken from a woman aged 18-29 years in good health and CMV-seronegative. The CDR3 loop reads CASSRTAGWEQYF. CDR3 coding DNA: TGCGCCAGCAGCCGAACCGCGGGGTGGGAGCAGTACTTC.